The clone carrying this T cell receptor (beta chain) has a single count. Method: immunoSEQ multiplex PCR; TCRdb's copy keeps in-frame clones and lacks some. The sample carries hundreds of thousands of clones, just over 85% recorded once. The entry originates in a study of blood T cell repertoires in COVID-19. Study-wide background: Both acute and convalescent COVID-19 samples were obtained from the United States, Italy and Spain.

In germline, CDR1 is MNHEY, CDR2 SVGAGI. Germline trimming cut 2 bases from V and 3 bases from J; bases unmatched to any gene: 1. This CDR3 region has 14 residues. Sequenced: peripheral blood. The TCR originated in a woman aged 25 to 39 with active or convalescent COVID-19. The V and J genes are TRBV6-5 and TRBJ1-1; 9 nucleotides match TRBD1. The CDR3 DNA follows: TGTGCCAGCAGTTACCGACAGGGGGACACTGAAGCTTTCTTT. It yields the protein CASSYRQGDTEAFF.